This T cell receptor beta chain was captured in a study of blood T cell repertoires in COVID-19. As originally analysed: Reference gene primer amplification gave estimated nucleated cell counts. The table came from immunoSEQ multiplex PCR; TCRdb's copy has only in-frame clones and leaves some out. The V and J calls and clone size were taken over from that table, and D and trimming were inferred from the DNA. This repertoire shows fewer than 250,000 clones, about nine tenths found once; its top ten account for around 10%. The CDR3 has 14 amino acids. Trimming removed 1 base at V and 7 bases at J, with 12 bases between. From germline, CDR1 is SGHRS and CDR2 YFSETQ.

The chain uses TRBV5-1 and TRBJ2-1; D may be TRBD1 (5 bases). The TCR originated in a man between 45 and 60 years old with COVID-19, enrolled during active disease. What was sequenced was peripheral blood. The CDR3 is CASSLLGDGNEQFF. The CDR3, as DNA: TGCGCCAGCAGCTTGCTAGGGGATGGGAATGAGCAGTTCTTC.